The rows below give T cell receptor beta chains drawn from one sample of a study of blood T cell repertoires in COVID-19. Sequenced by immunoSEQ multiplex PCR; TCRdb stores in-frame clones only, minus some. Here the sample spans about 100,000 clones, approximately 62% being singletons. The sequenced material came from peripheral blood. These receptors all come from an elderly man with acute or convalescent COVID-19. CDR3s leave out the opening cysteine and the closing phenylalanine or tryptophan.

CDR3 protein: ASSQDGQGNQPQH; J gene: TRBJ1-5; CDR3 length: 13; V gene: TRBV3-1/TRBV3-2
CDR3 protein: ASSLGVSEETQY; J gene: TRBJ2-5; CDR3 length: 12; V gene: TRBV7-2
CDR3 protein: ASPWGEQGTGELF; J gene: TRBJ2-2; CDR3 length: 13; V gene: TRBV27
CDR3 protein: AIRPGLAGSTDTQY; J gene: TRBJ2-3; CDR3 length: 14; V gene: TRBV10-3
CDR3 protein: ASRPAAQGPVSGYT; J gene: TRBJ1-2; CDR3 length: 14; V gene: TRBV28
CDR3 protein: ASSPGQGGAEQY; J gene: TRBJ2-7; CDR3 length: 12; V gene: TRBV18
CDR3 protein: ASSGGNEQF; J gene: TRBJ2-1; CDR3 length: 9; V gene: TRBV18
CDR3 protein: ASSLSSNTEAF; J gene: TRBJ1-1; CDR3 length: 11; V gene: TRBV12-3/TRBV12-4
CDR3 protein: ASSPDQNGDTGELF; J gene: TRBJ2-2; CDR3 length: 14; V gene: TRBV6-6
CDR3 protein: ASSFQGENIQY; J gene: TRBJ2-4; CDR3 length: 11; V gene: TRBV7-3
CDR3 protein: ASSFGGLALNTQY; J gene: TRBJ2-3; CDR3 length: 13; V gene: TRBV28
CDR3 protein: SASSLSGNTDTQY; J gene: TRBJ2-3; CDR3 length: 13; V gene: TRBV20-1
CDR3 protein: ASSPRDRTYNEQF; J gene: TRBJ2-1; CDR3 length: 13; V gene: TRBV9
CDR3 protein: ASSYALASEQY; J gene: TRBJ2-7; CDR3 length: 11; V gene: TRBV27
CDR3 protein: ASSDLNEQF; J gene: TRBJ2-1; CDR3 length: 9; V gene: TRBV2
CDR3 protein: ASSPSRTGGTEAF; J gene: TRBJ1-1; CDR3 length: 13; V gene: TRBV5-4
CDR3 protein: ASSDYYSNQPQH; J gene: TRBJ1-5; CDR3 length: 12; V gene: TRBV23-1
CDR3 protein: ASSEQGHSAKNIQY; J gene: TRBJ2-4; CDR3 length: 14; V gene: TRBV6-1
CDR3 protein: AISESPGVRETQY; J gene: TRBJ2-5; CDR3 length: 13; V gene: TRBV10-3
CDR3 protein: ASRPGTERYEQY; J gene: TRBJ2-7; CDR3 length: 12; V gene: TRBV4-3
CDR3 protein: ASSLERGNTEAF; J gene: TRBJ1-1; CDR3 length: 12; V gene: TRBV7-8
CDR3 protein: ASSSGSGIGAKNIQY; J gene: TRBJ2-4; CDR3 length: 15; V gene: TRBV14
CDR3 protein: ASSPSGFSTDTQY; J gene: TRBJ2-3; CDR3 length: 13; V gene: TRBV7-9
CDR3 protein: AWSVRGGYNQPQH; J gene: TRBJ1-5; CDR3 length: 13; V gene: TRBV30
CDR3 protein: ASREETGQY; J gene: TRBJ2-7; CDR3 length: 9; V gene: TRBV25-1
CDR3 protein: ASSQGAGGPETQY; J gene: TRBJ2-5; CDR3 length: 13; V gene: TRBV4-2
CDR3 protein: ATQLGQGGIDTQY; J gene: TRBJ2-3; CDR3 length: 13; V gene: TRBV24-1